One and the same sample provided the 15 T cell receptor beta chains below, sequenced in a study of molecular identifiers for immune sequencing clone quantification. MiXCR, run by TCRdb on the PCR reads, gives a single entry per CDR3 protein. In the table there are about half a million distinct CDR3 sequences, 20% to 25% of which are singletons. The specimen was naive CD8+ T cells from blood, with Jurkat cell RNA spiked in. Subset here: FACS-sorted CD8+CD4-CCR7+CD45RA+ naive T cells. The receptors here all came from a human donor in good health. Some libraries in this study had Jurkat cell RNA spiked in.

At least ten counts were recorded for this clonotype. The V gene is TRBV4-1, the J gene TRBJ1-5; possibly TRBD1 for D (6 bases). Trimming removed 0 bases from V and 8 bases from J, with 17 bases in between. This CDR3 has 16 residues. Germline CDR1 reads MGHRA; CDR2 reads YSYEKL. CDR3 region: CASSQEPGDFVEPQHF. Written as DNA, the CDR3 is TGCGCCAGCAGCCAAGAGCCAGGGGATTTTGTTGAGCCCCAGCATTTT.

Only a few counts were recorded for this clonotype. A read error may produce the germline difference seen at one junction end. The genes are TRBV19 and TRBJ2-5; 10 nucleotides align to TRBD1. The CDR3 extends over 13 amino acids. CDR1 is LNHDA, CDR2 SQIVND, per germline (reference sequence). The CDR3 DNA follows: TGTGCCAGTAGCGACGGGACAGGGGACCCCCGGTGCTTC. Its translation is CASSDGTGDPRCF.

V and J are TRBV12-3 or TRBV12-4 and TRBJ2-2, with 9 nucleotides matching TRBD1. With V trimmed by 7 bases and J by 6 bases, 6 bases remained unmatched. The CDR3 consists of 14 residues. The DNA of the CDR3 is TGTGCCAGCAACCTCGACAGGGGGGCCGGGGAGCTGTTTTTT. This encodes CASNLDRGAGELFF.

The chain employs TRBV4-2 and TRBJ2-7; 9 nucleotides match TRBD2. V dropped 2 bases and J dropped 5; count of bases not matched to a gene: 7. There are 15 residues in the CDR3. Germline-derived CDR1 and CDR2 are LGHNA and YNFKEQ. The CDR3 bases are TGTGCCAGCAGCCAACGTAGCGGGAGTCCCAACGAGCAGTACTTC. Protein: CASSQRSGSPNEQYF.

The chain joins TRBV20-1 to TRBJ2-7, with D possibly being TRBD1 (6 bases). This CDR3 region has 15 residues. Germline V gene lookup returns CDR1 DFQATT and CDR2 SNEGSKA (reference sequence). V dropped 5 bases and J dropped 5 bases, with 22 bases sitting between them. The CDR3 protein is CSAVYTGQISDEQYF. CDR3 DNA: TGCAGTGCTGTTTACACCGGACAGATTTCGGACGAGCAGTACTTC.

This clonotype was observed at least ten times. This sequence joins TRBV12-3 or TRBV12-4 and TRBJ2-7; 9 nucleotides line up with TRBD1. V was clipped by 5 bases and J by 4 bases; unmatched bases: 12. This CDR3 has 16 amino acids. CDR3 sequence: CASSASWDREEYEQYF. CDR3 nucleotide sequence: TGTGCCAGCAGTGCATCCTGGGACAGGGAAGAGTACGAGCAGTACTTC.

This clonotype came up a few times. CDR3 in amino acids: CSVTDRLLDLGYTF. In DNA, the CDR3 is TGCAGCGTTACCGACCGCTTACTTGATCTTGGCTACACCTTC. The gene calls are TRBV29-1 and TRBJ1-2; no firm D call. Deletions cut 5 bases from V and 7 bases from J, with 20 bases between. The CDR3 consists of 14 residues. Germline-derived CDR1 and CDR2 are SQVTM and ANQGSEA. The variable domain in full, completed from reference TRBV29-1 and TRBJ1-2, reads SAVISQKPSRDICQRGTSLTIQCQVDSQVTMMFWYRQQPGQSLTLIATANQGSEATYESGFVIDKFPISRPNLTFSTLTVSNMSPEDSSIYLCSVTDRLLDLGYTFGSGTRLTVV.

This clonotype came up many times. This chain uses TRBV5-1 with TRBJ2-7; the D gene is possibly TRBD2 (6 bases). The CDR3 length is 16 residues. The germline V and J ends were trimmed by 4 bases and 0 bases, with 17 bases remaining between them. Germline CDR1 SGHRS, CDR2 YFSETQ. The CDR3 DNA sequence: TGCGCCAGCAGCCTCCCAACAGCGACTAGCTCCTACGAGCAGTACTTC. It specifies CASSLPTATSSYEQYF.

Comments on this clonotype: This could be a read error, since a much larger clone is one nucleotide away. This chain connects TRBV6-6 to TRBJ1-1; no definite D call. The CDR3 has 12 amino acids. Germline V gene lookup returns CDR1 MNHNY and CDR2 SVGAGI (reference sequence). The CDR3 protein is CASSLTKDEALF. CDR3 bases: TGTGCCAGCAGCTTGACAAAGGATGAAGCTCTCTTT.

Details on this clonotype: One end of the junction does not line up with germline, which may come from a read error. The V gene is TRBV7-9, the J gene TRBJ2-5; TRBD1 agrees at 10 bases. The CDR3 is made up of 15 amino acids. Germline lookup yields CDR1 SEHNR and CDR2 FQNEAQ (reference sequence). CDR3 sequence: CASSLWGTGEETRYF. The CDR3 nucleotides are TGTGCCAGCAGCCTATGGGGGACAGGGGAAGAGACCCGGTACTTC.

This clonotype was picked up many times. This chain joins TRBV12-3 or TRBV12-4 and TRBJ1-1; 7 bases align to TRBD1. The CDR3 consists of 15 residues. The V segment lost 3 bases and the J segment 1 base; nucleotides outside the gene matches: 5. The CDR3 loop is CASSLETGWNTEAFF. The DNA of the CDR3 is TGTGCCAGCAGTTTGGAGACAGGGTGGAACACTGAAGCTTTCTTT.

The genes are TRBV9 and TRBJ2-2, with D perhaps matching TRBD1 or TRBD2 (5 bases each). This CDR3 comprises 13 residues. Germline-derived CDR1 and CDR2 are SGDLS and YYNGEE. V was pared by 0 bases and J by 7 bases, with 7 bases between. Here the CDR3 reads CASSVVGVGELFF. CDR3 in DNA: TGTGCCAGCAGCGTAGTGGGGGTCGGGGAGCTGTTTTTT.

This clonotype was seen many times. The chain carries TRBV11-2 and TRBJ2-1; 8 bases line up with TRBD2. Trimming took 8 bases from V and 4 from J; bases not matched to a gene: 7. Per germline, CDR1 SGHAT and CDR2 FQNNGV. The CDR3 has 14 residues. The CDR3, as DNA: TGTGCCAGCCAGGGACTAGATACATACAATGAGCAGTTCTTC. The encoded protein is CASQGLDTYNEQFF.

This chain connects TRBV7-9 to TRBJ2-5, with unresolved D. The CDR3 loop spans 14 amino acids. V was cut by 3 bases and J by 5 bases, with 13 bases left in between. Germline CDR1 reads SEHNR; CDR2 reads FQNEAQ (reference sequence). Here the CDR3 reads CASSFWDGMETQYF. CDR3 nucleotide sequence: TGTGCCAGCAGCTTTTGGGATGGGATGGAGACCCAGTACTTC.

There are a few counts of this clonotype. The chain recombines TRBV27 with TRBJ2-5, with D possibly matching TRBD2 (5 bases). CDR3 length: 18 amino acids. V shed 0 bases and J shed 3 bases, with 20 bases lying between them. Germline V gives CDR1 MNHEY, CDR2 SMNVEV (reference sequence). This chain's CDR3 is CASSLSPPPGYGEETQYF. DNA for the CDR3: TGTGCCAGCAGTTTATCCCCCCCACCGGGATATGGGGAAGAGACCCAGTACTTC.